This is a list of T cell receptor beta chains from one sample in a study of T-cell memory formation after mild COVID-19. TCRdb re-called the 5' RACE reads with MiXCR, one entry per CDR3 protein. The repertoire consists of about 140,000 distinct CDR3 sequences, with about 19% occurring once and the leading ten covering under 2.5%. The sample consisted of PBMCs or a T cell subset sorted from them (not recorded which). All receptors derive from an adult woman who had mild COVID-19 (a few samples of this study predate the infection). Cell type and time point are not known. Both conserved end residues are part of each CDR3. The D gene is left open where the match is weak. Size is omitted from some rows. Given values are once, few, many or a class for expanded clones.

>TRBV5-1|TRBD2|TRBJ2-1|.
CASSTLGTSGGPYNEQFF
TGCGCCAGCAGCACGCTGGGGACTAGCGGGGGGCCGTACAATGAGCAGTTCTTC
>TRBV9|TRBD2|TRBJ2-7|.
CASSVTSPSYEQYF
TGTGCCAGCAGCGTGACTAGCCCGTCCTACGAGCAGTACTTC
>TRBV24-1|TRBD2|TRBJ2-1|few
CATSDLSPSGIEQFF
TGTGCCACCAGTGATTTGTCGCCTAGCGGGATAGAGCAGTTCTTC
>TRBV20-1|TRBD2|TRBJ2-1|few
CSARGGRAYNEQFF
TGCAGTGCTAGGGGAGGGAGGGCCTACAATGAGCAGTTCTTC
>TRBV15|.|TRBJ1-3|.
CATSRFRPSSGNTIYF
TGTGCCACCAGCAGATTCCGACCGAGCTCTGGAAACACCATATATTTT
>TRBV6-5|.|TRBJ2-7|many
CASSPARLLGEQYF
TGTGCCAGCAGTCCCGCGAGGCTCCTGGGAGAGCAGTACTTC
>TRBV19|TRBD1|TRBJ1-2|.
CASRSGQGDYGYTF
TGTGCCAGTAGGTCCGGACAGGGGGACTATGGCTACACCTTC
>TRBV5-4|.|TRBJ1-5|few
CASSLGGRTDQPQHF
TGTGCCAGCAGCTTGGGGGGGAGAACGGATCAGCCCCAGCATTTT
>TRBV12-3/TRBV12-4|.|TRBJ2-4|.
CASSRSGEKRNIQYF
TGTGCCAGCAGCCGTTCGGGAGAAAAAAGGAACATTCAGTACTTC
>TRBV29-1|.|TRBJ2-1|many
CSVELHAHSQIALF
TGCAGCGTTGAATTGCATGCCCACAGCCAGATCGCCCTCTTC
>TRBV5-1|.|TRBJ1-4|.
CASSLDRRYEKLFF
TGCGCCAGCAGCTTAGACAGGCGCTATGAAAAACTGTTTTTT
>TRBV15|.|TRBJ1-3|.
CATSRYLKCLAGNTIYF
TGTGCCACCAGCAGATACCTGAAGTGTCTAGCTGGAAACACCATATATTTT
>TRBV7-2|.|TRBJ2-4|few
CASSLPQSLAKNIQYF
TGTGCCAGCAGCCTACCCCAATCATTAGCCAAAAACATTCAGTACTTC
>TRBV5-4|.|TRBJ2-7|few
CASSGTVTYEQYF
TGTGCCAGCAGCGGGACCGTTACCTACGAGCAGTACTTC
>TRBV7-9|.|TRBJ2-3|.
CASSFDSTDTQYF
TGTGCCAGCAGCTTCGACTCCACAGATACGCAGTATTTT
>TRBV4-1|.|TRBJ2-2|few
CASSQGRPRAGELFF
TGCGCCAGCAGCCAAGGACGTCCCAGGGCCGGGGAGCTGTTTTTT
>TRBV29-1|.|TRBJ2-1|few
CSVGRQDNEQFF
TGCAGCGTTGGACGGCAAGACAATGAGCAGTTCTTC
>TRBV15|TRBD1|TRBJ2-7|few
CATSRGTGEYSSEQYF
TGTGCCACCAGCAGAGGGACAGGGGAGTACTCATCCGAGCAGTACTTC
>TRBV6-6|TRBD1|TRBJ1-2|.
CASTLAEQGVYGYTF
TGTGCCAGCACCCTGGCGGAACAGGGGGTTTATGGCTACACCTTC
>TRBV12-3/TRBV12-4|.|TRBJ1-1|many
CASSFSGNTEAFF
TGTGCCAGCAGTTTTTCCGGGAACACTGAAGCTTTCTTT